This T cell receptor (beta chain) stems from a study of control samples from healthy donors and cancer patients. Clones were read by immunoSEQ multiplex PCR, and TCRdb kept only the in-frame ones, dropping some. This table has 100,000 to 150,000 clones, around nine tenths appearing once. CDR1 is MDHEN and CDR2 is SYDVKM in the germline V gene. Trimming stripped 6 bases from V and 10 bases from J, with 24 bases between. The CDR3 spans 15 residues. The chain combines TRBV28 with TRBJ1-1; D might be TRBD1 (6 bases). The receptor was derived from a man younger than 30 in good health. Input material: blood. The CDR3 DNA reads TGTGCCAGCAGCCCCTCTGGGCCAGGGGCCGCGGGAGCTTTCTTT. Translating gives CASSPSGPGAAGAFF.